These 18 T cell receptor beta chains were all obtained from the same sample, sequenced in a study of blood T cell repertoires in COVID-19. Here immunoSEQ multiplex PCR was the method, and the copy in TCRdb shows in-frame clones only, minus some. The profile shows around 97,000 clones, just under 90% of them singletons. The sequencing sample was made of peripheral blood. The receptors derive from a human donor in a cohort sampled during active COVID-19.

The J gene is TRBJ2-2, the V gene TRBV7-2, with 9 bases that match TRBD1. The germline CDR1 and CDR2 sequences are SGHTA and FQGNSA. CDR3 size: 14 residues. With V trimmed by 4 bases and J by 3 bases, 0 bases remained unmatched. This CDR3 is CASSWTGDTGELFF. CDR3 DNA sequence: TGTGCCAGCAGCTGGACAGGGGACACCGGGGAGCTGTTTTTT.

The chain couples TRBV3-1 (or the pseudogene TRBV3-2) to TRBJ1-2, with D maybe TRBD1 (5 bases). The CDR3 consists of 17 residues. V lost 4 bases to trimming and J lost 3 bases, with 21 bases between them. Per germline, CDR1 LGHDT and CDR2 YNNKEL (reference sequence). CDR3 sequence: CASSPDRLQGYYYGYTF. The CDR3 nucleotides read TGTGCCAGCAGCCCAGACAGACTTCAAGGATACTACTATGGCTACACCTTC.

The chain joins TRBV28 to TRBJ2-2; a weak D match, TRBD2 (6 bases). V was trimmed by 6 bases and J by 1 base, leaving 9 bases between them. Germline assignment: CDR1 MDHEN and CDR2 SYDVKM. The CDR3 runs to 14 residues. The CDR3 protein is CASRASENTGELFF. The CDR3 DNA follows: TGTGCCAGCAGAGCTAGCGAGAACACCGGGGAGCTGTTTTTT.

The chain combines TRBV5-1 with TRBJ2-1; TRBD2 is a possible D gene (6 bases). This CDR3 has 15 amino acids. With 4 bases removed from V and 7 bases from J, the gap between germline ends came to 18 bases. Per germline, CDR1 SGHRS and CDR2 YFSETQ. The CDR3 DNA is TGCGCCAGCAGCCTCGGGAGCCCAAAGATGAATGAGCAGTTCTTC. Residues: CASSLGSPKMNEQFF.

About this clone: The junction departs from the called germline gene at one end, perhaps through a read error. V gene TRBV2 combines with J gene TRBJ1-2; 10 nucleotides match TRBD1. CDR3 size: 14 residues. Per germline, CDR1 SNHLY and CDR2 FYNNEI. CDR3 in amino acids: CASSPGTGDYGYTF. The CDR3 DNA reads TGTGCCAGCAGCCCCGGGACAGGGGACTACGGCTACACCTTC.

This clone showed up just a few times. The chain links TRBV7-3 to TRBJ2-3, with D tentatively TRBD1 (6 bases). The V gene's germline CDR1 is SGHTA and CDR2 FQGTGA. The CDR3 totals 15 residues. V dropped 4 bases and J dropped 4 bases, with 15 bases sitting between them. The CDR3 DNA is TGTGCCAGCAGCTACGGTCCAGGGGAGTCAGATACGCAGTATTTT. Protein: CASSYGPGESDTQYF.

CDR3 region: CASSLQAGVGTDTQYF. CDR3 coding DNA: TGTGCCAGTAGCCTACAAGCGGGAGTTGGCACAGATACGCAGTATTTT. The chain has TRBV19 and TRBJ2-3; 8 bases match TRBD2. J gave up 1 base and V 6 bases, and 9 bases lay outside the gene matches. The CDR3 extends over 16 amino acids. Germline CDR1 is LNHDA and CDR2 is SQIVND (reference sequence).

V gene TRBV10-2 combines with J gene TRBJ2-5, with a possible D match to TRBD2 (5 bases). Trimming took off 6 bases at V and 5 bases at J, with 13 bases between the two ends. The CDR3 covers 13 residues. The germline V gene has CDR1 WSHSY and CDR2 SAAADI. The CDR3 sequence is CASREAPRETQYF. The CDR3 DNA is TGCGCCAGCAGGGAGGCGCCGCGGGAGACCCAGTACTTC.

This sequence joins TRBV5-1 and TRBJ2-5, with 9 bases fitting TRBD1. The length of the CDR3 is 18 residues. With 0 bases clipped from V and 5 bases from J, the junction kept 14 bases outside the gene matches. In germline, CDR1 is SGHRS, CDR2 YFSETQ. CDR3 loop: CASSLASEDRGLYETQYF. The CDR3 bases are TGCGCCAGCAGCTTGGCCTCTGAGGACAGGGGCCTTTATGAGACCCAGTACTTC.

The chain is built from TRBV6-5 and TRBJ1-1; D is undetermined. V dropped 6 bases and J dropped 5 bases, with 13 bases sitting between them. Per germline, CDR1 MNHEY and CDR2 SVGAGI. The length of the CDR3 is 13 residues. DNA for the CDR3: TGTGCCAGCAGGAGGACTGGAAGAACTGAAGCTTTCTTT. This gives the protein CASRRTGRTEAFF.

This clone was counted a single time. V gene TRBV29-1 combines with J gene TRBJ2-3, with D possibly TRBD2 on 5 matching bases. CDR1 SQVTM and CDR2 ANQGSEA come from the germline V gene. V was cut by 5 bases and J by 4 bases, with 19 bases left in between. The CDR3 has 15 residues. In DNA, the CDR3 is TGCAGCGTTCGAGGGTGGCAGGAGTTCCCAGATACGCAGTATTTT. This sequence encodes CSVRGWQEFPDTQYF.

V and J are TRBV15 and TRBJ2-2; 10 bases match TRBD1. The germline CDR1 and CDR2 sequences are LNHNV and YYDKDF (reference sequence). There are 16 residues in the CDR3. After removal of 2 bases from V and 4 bases from J, the junction contained 4 bases not matched to a gene. The CDR3 region is CATSRSDRGATGELFF. In DNA, the CDR3 is TGTGCCACCAGCAGATCGGACAGGGGGGCCACCGGGGAGCTGTTTTTT.

This clone appeared a few times. The chain joins TRBV9 to TRBJ2-5, with D perhaps TRBD2 (5 bases). The germline CDR1 and CDR2 sequences are SGDLS and YYNGEE. The germline V and J ends were trimmed by 6 bases and 4 bases, with 19 bases remaining between them. This CDR3 region has 15 residues. CDR3 sequence reads: CASTKGEGVVETQYF. Written as DNA, the CDR3 is TGTGCCAGCACTAAGGGAGAGGGAGTGGTAGAGACCCAGTACTTC.

This clone came up once. The chain couples TRBV4-1 to TRBJ1-2, with a weak D call TRBD1 (5 bases). Between the trimmed V and J ends, which lost 0 bases and 4 bases, there was a span of 12 bases. The CDR3 is made up of 15 amino acids. The V gene's germline CDR1 is MGHRA and CDR2 YSYEKL. Here the CDR3 reads CASSQDPDRSYGYTF. The CDR3 DNA reads as TGCGCCAGCAGCCAAGATCCCGACAGATCCTATGGCTACACCTTC.

J is TRBJ2-5 and V is TRBV7-2, with D tentatively TRBD1 (7 bases). CDR1 SGHTA and CDR2 FQGNSA come from the germline V gene. The CDR3 runs 16 residues. V shed 5 bases and J shed 0 bases, with 16 bases lying between them. CDR3 region: CASSAQGGANQETQYF. For the CDR3, the DNA is TGTGCCAGCAGCGCCCAGGGGGGCGCGAACCAAGAGACCCAGTACTTC. Filled out from reference TRBV7-2 and TRBJ2-5, the complete variable domain reads GAGVSQSPSNKVTEKGKDVELRCDPISGHTALYWYRQSLGQGLEFLIYFQGNSAPDKSGLPSDRFSAERTGGSVSTLTIQRTQQEDSAVYLCASSAQGGANQETQYFGPGTRLLVL.

The V call is TRBV7-9, the J call TRBJ2-4, with D possibly TRBD1 on 5 matching bases. This CDR3 is built from 17 residues. V lost 3 bases, J lost 0 bases, and 15 bases lay in between. Germline CDR1 SEHNR, CDR2 FQNEAQ (reference sequence). This chain's CDR3 is CASSFLYDRLAKNIQYF. The CDR3, as DNA: TGTGCCAGCAGCTTTCTCTACGACAGACTAGCCAAAAACATTCAGTACTTC.

The chain joins TRBV5-6 to TRBJ1-2, with 10 bases matching TRBD1. Germline CDR1 reads SGHDT; CDR2 reads YYEEEE. This CDR3 is built from 17 residues. J gave up 7 bases and V 3 bases, and 15 bases lay outside the gene matches. Here the CDR3 DNA reads TGTGCCAGCAGCTCCTTGGTCCGAGACAGGGGGCGCGTTGGCTACACCTTC. It specifies CASSSLVRDRGRVGYTF.

The J gene is TRBJ2-7, the V gene TRBV7-2; a weak D match, TRBD2 (6 bases). V was cut by 5 bases and J by 1 base, with 12 bases left in between. The V gene's germline CDR1 is SGHTA and CDR2 FQGNSA. The CDR3 runs 14 residues. The CDR3 sequence: CASSNPGGSYEQYF. CDR3 in DNA: TGTGCCAGCAGCAACCCTGGGGGGTCCTACGAGCAGTACTTC.